This T cell receptor (beta chain) was found in a study of blood T cell repertoires in COVID-19 (dated by TCRdb to 2018 to 2021). Notes on the research overall: The collaborator samples originated in the United States, Italy and Spain and spanned the acute and convalescent phases of COVID-19. The prospective study material was composed of cDNA or gDNA derived from T cells, B-cell-depleted T cells, or PBMCs. Subjects who had been exposed to COVID-19, were actively infected with it, or had recovered from it provided the deeply sampled blood TCRbeta repertoires that made up the dataset. The repertoires were released in a freely available public database intended as a resource for research on the immune response to SARS-CoV-2. Samples came from the ongoing ImmuneRACE study (first 160 participants) plus 1,254 subjects from 6 global collaborators. Nearly every sample came with metadata listing a de-identified subject ID, COVID-19 status, age in years and sex. Where available, HLA class I and class II types were obtained from metadata supplied by the sample provider rather than from assay-based typing.

Via the germline V gene, CDR1 is MGHRA and CDR2 YSYEKL. The CDR3 holds 16 amino acids from the cysteine to the phenylalanine. Only the CDR3 region is kept as DNA, spanning 48 bases read in frame from base 1. Relative to germline, V is missing 3 bases and J is missing 5 bases, with 6 bases of the junction outside any gene match. In Seattle, one collaborating source enrolled patients while the infection was active and tracked those patients longitudinally over the course of disease. Each collaborating institution followed its own protocols to collect whole blood in K2EDTA tubes. For TCRbeta analysis, collaborators shipped samples in one of three forms: frozen whole blood, isolated PBMCs, or DNA extracted from either of those sample types. Turning to this clone: Its cognate antigen has yet to be identified. Within one base of it there is no much larger clone, and no base qualities were kept.

What the research found in general, with its limitations: The quantity of clinical and demographic metadata differed by source and by participant and was supplied without curation.

TCRbeta CDR3 regions were amplified from genomic DNA by means of the immunoSEQ Assay, a bias-controlled multiplex PCR. Regarding the original processing steps: Nucleated cell counts per sample were estimated from amplification of reference gene primers within the assay. To quantify the absolute abundance of each unique TCRbeta CDR3 rearrangement, sequence reads were collapsed and filtered. For each sample, productive Simpson clonality was calculated as the square root of Simpson's diversity index over productive rearrangements. TCRdb holds this immuneACCESS table with in-frame rearrangements only. Some clones are missing; in checked studies, unresolved V genes explain under half, and the rest has no known cause. V and J calls and clone size are those listed in that table; D and trimming were worked out from the DNA. This sample lists roughly 230,000 clones; 75% to 85% were detected once. 4.5% to 5.5% of the sample is taken by the ten largest.

What was sequenced was peripheral blood. This TCR derives from a man aged 50 to 59 with COVID-19, enrolled during active disease. The V and J segments used are TRBV4-1 and TRBJ2-1, with TRBD2 matching 11 junction bases. The nucleotides read TGCGCCAGCAGCCAGAGTACTAGCGGGGGAGACAATGAGCAGTTCTTC. Its translation is CASSQSTSGGDNEQFF.